A selection of T cell receptor beta chains follows, all from one sample in a study of T cells in tuberculosis. Here immunoSEQ multiplex PCR was the method, and the copy in TCRdb shows in-frame clones only, minus some. The repertoire has approximately 31,000 clones, 86% of them found once; the top ten carry 5.2%. The source was PBMCs, collected at tuberculosis diagnosis. These receptors originate from an adult with tuberculosis. CDR3s include the opening cysteine and the closing phenylalanine or tryptophan. Each record gives: D gene, CDR3 length, clone size, V gene, J gene, CDR3 DNA, CDR3 protein. The D gene is left open where the match is weak. Not all rows give a size; the values are once, few, many and, for expanded clones, a class.

TRBD1	16	-	TRBV27	TRBJ2-7	TGTGCCAGCAGTTTTAAGGGACAGGGGGTATCCTACGAGCAGTACTTC	CASSFKGQGVSYEQYF
-	16	-	TRBV4-1	TRBJ2-7	TGCGCCAGCAGCCAAACCCTCACTGGGGGCCTCTACGAGCAGTACTTC	CASSQTLTGGLYEQYF
TRBD2	14	-	TRBV7-2	TRBJ2-7	TGTGCCAGCAGCTTATCATGGACTAGCTACGAGCAGTACTTC	CASSLSWTSYEQYF
-	14	-	TRBV5-1	TRBJ2-2	TGCGCCAGCAGCGGCAGGGGGGACACCGGGGAGCTGTTTTTT	CASSGRGDTGELFF
TRBD2	15	-	TRBV11-2	TRBJ2-1	TGTGCCAGCAGCTCCCTAGCGGGGAGATACAATGAGCAGTTCTTC	CASSSLAGRYNEQFF
TRBD2	14	once	TRBV5-1	TRBJ2-1	TGCGCCAGCAGCTTCAGCGGGGCCTACAATGAGCAGTTCTTC	CASSFSGAYNEQFF
TRBD1	15	few	TRBV27	TRBJ2-7	TGTGCCAGCAAGGACAGAGGGACAGGGGCCCACGAGCAGTACTTC	CASKDRGTGAHEQYF
-	13	once	TRBV29-1	TRBJ2-7	TGCAGCGTTGATCGGGGGAGCTCCTACGAGCAGTACTTC	CSVDRGSSYEQYF
-	14	-	TRBV6-1	TRBJ2-5	TGTGCCAGCAGCGAAAGGGGTAAAGAAGAGACCCAGTACTTC	CASSERGKEETQYF
-	16	-	TRBV11-3	TRBJ1-5	TGTGCCAGCAGCTTAGTAGGAACAGGTAGCAATCAGCCCCAGCATTTT	CASSLVGTGSNQPQHF
TRBD1	13	-	TRBV2	TRBJ1-2	TGTGCCAGCAGGTGGGACAGGGAAGCTGGCTACACCTTC	CASRWDREAGYTF
-	16	-	TRBV28	TRBJ2-7	TGTGCCAGCAGTTCCCCAGGAGGACGGGGTTACTACGAGCAGTACTTC	CASSSPGGRGYYEQYF
-	15	-	TRBV5-1	TRBJ2-3	TGCGCCAGCAGCTTGGGTGGCAGTAGCACAGATACGCAGTATTTT	CASSLGGSSTDTQYF
TRBD2	18	-	TRBV15	TRBJ2-1	TGTGCCACCAGCAGAGACCCAACTAGCGGGAGAATCAACAATGAGCAGTTCTTC	CATSRDPTSGRINNEQFF
-	14	-	TRBV19	TRBJ2-1	TGTGCCAGTAGTCTGACTAGCTCCTACAATGAGCAGTTCTTC	CASSLTSSYNEQFF
TRBD1	15	-	TRBV19	TRBJ2-7	TGTGCCAGTAGAATTACCCAGGGGGCATCCTACGAGCAGTACTTC	CASRITQGASYEQYF
-	14	once	TRBV5-6	TRBJ1-5	TGTGCCAGCAGCCTTGACAGCGGCAATCAGCCCCAGCATTTT	CASSLDSGNQPQHF
TRBD1	15	-	TRBV5-5	TRBJ1-4	TGTGCCAGCAGCCTGGGACAGGGGCAGGGTGAAAAACTGTTTTTT	CASSLGQGQGEKLFF
TRBD1	15	-	TRBV6-5	TRBJ1-6	TGTGCCACCGGGGCGACAGGGGGCTCATCTTCACCCCTCCACTTT	CATGATGGSSSPLHF
TRBD1	15	-	TRBV9	TRBJ2-5	TGTGCCAGCAGCGTAGAGGCAGGGGGCATGAAGACCCAGTACTTC	CASSVEAGGMKTQYF
-	14	once	TRBV30	TRBJ1-2	TGTGCCTGGAGTGCGGGACATTCTAACTATGGCTACACCTTC	CAWSAGHSNYGYTF
-	15	-	TRBV7-8	TRBJ1-1	TGTGCCAGCAGCCTTCAGGGGCCGGGGCACACTGAAGCTTTCTTT	CASSLQGPGHTEAFF
-	13	-	TRBV18	TRBJ1-5	TGTGCCAGCTCTAACAGCTACAATCAGCCCCAGCATTTT	CASSNSYNQPQHF
-	16	-	TRBV6-4	TRBJ1-2	TGTGCCAGCAGTGACAAAGGAAGCGACTTTGTCTATGGCTACACCTTC	CASSDKGSDFVYGYTF